This is a list of T cell receptor beta chains from one sample in a study of blood T cell repertoires in COVID-19. Assay used: immunoSEQ multiplex PCR; TCRdb lists only in-frame clones, some missing. The table has about 220,000 clones, 75% to 90% seen once; the top ten hold over 4%. Sequencing was done on a sample of peripheral blood. Receptors originate from a woman aged 70-85 years with COVID-19, enrolled during active disease. CDR3s include the opening cysteine and the closing phenylalanine or tryptophan. D genes are given only for firm matches. Clone size is given for some rows only: seen once, a few or many times, or a class if the clone is expanded.

-	-	TRBJ2-3	TRBV28	CASRGQGFSPQRLAGERRDTQYF	TGTGCCAGCAGGGGACAGGGCTTCTCCCCGCAGAGGCTAGCGGGGGAGAGGCGGGATACGCAGTATTTT
once	TRBD1	TRBJ2-7	TRBV4-2	CASSLSGTGADEQYF	TGTGCCAGCAGTTTATCCGGGACAGGGGCCGACGAGCAGTACTTC
-	TRBD1	TRBJ2-7	TRBV9	CASSPTGGRYEQYF	TGTGCCAGCAGCCCTACAGGGGGCAGGTACGAGCAGTACTTC
-	TRBD2	TRBJ2-1	TRBV5-8	CASSFRGSHNEQFF	TGTGCCAGCAGCTTTCGCGGGAGTCACAATGAGCAGTTCTTC
-	-	TRBJ2-4	TRBV29-1	CSVEEGQNIQYF	TGCAGCGTTGAGGAGGGCCAAAACATTCAGTACTTC
-	-	TRBJ2-1	TRBV28	CASTAASWGRGEQFF	TGTGCCAGCACCGCCGCTAGCTGGGGTAGAGGTGAGCAGTTCTTC
-	TRBD1	TRBJ2-2	TRBV29-1	CSVLTGSNTGELFF	TGCAGCGTTCTGACAGGGTCGAACACCGGGGAGCTGTTTTTT
-	-	TRBJ2-5	TRBV20-1	CSASAQSPRETQYF	TGCAGTGCGAGTGCGCAATCCCCCCGGGAGACCCAGTACTTC
-	-	TRBJ1-1	TRBV7-3	CASSRSRLDTEAFF	TGTGCCAGCAGCCGGAGTCGGTTGGACACTGAAGCTTTCTTT
-	-	TRBJ1-2	TRBV5-1	CASSVDSRYGYTF	TGCGCCAGCAGCGTTGACAGCCGATATGGCTACACCTTC
-	TRBD2	TRBJ2-7	TRBV15	CATSRGGREGLGEQYF	TGTGCCACCAGCAGAGGGGGGCGGGAGGGCCTGGGCGAGCAGTACTTC
once	TRBD1	TRBJ1-6	TRBV5-1	CASSPQQGMMTPLHF	TGCGCCAGCAGCCCCCAACAGGGGATGATGACACCCCTCCACTTT
once	-	TRBJ2-1	TRBV7-2	CASSLGGPYNEQFF	TGTGCCAGCAGCTTAGGCGGGCCCTACAATGAGCAGTTCTTC
-	TRBD1	TRBJ1-6	TRBV27	CASSLYGPDRGYNSPLHF	TGTGCCAGCAGTTTATATGGCCCGGACAGGGGGTATAATTCACCCCTCCACTTT
-	-	TRBJ2-4	TRBV5-6	CASSLDRRGIQYF	TGTGCCAGCAGCTTGGATAGGAGGGGCATTCAGTACTTC
-	-	TRBJ1-5	TRBV28	CASITTGRKNQPQHF	TGTGCCAGCATCACGACAGGACGAAAAAATCAGCCCCAGCATTTT